This T cell receptor (beta chain) was captured by sequencing in a study of blood T cell repertoires in COVID-19. The wider study: Both acute and convalescent COVID-19 samples were obtained from the United States, Italy and Spain.

Method: immunoSEQ multiplex PCR; TCRdb's copy keeps in-frame clones and lacks some. There are about 350,000 clones in the sample; more than 75% occur only once, and roughly 3.3% lies in the top ten. This CDR3 spans 17 amino acids. Germline CDR1 reads SGHVS; CDR2 reads FNYEAQ. J gave up 2 bases and V 5 bases, and 11 bases lay outside the gene matches. This clonotype was obtained from a woman aged 18-29 years who had recovered from COVID-19. The sample comprised peripheral blood. V usage is TRBV7-6 and J usage is TRBJ2-1, with 8 bases identical to TRBD2. CDR3 in DNA: TGTGCCAGCAGCGTGCGGGAGGACCACCCGCCCTACAATGAGCAGTTCTTC. Its protein product is CASSVREDHPPYNEQFF.